This is a list of T cell receptor beta chains from one sample in a study of CD8 T cells in Susac syndrome. Using its own MiXCR run on the immunoSEQ multiplex PCR reads, TCRdb lists one record per CDR3 protein. The repertoire holds 140,000 to 150,000 distinct CDR3 sequences, with roughly 95% as singletons. Sample: CD4+ T cells from PBMCs. The origin of the receptors is a human donor with Susac syndrome. Each CDR3 is given with its conserved first and last residue. A D gene is named only where the DNA matches it firmly. Only some rows state a clone size, as once, few, many or a class for expanded clones.

j_call d_call clone_size v_call cdr3_nt cdr3_aa
TRBJ2-7 NA few TRBV29-1 TGCAGCGTTGGAACGGCGAGCCACGAGCAGTACTTC CSVGTASHEQYF
TRBJ2-7 NA NA TRBV5-6 TGTGCCAGCAGCTTGGCGGGAGTCGACAGCGAGCAGTACTTC CASSLAGVDSEQYF
TRBJ1-5 TRBD1 NA TRBV12-3/TRBV12-4 TGTGCCAGCAGTTTAGAGGGACAGAAAAGCAATCAGCCCCAGCATTTT CASSLEGQKSNQPQHF
TRBJ2-2 NA once TRBV9 TGTGCCAGCAGCAAGCCAGATACCGGGGAGCTGTTTTTT CASSKPDTGELFF
TRBJ2-7 NA NA TRBV6-5 TGTGCCAGCAGTTACCTGGAGGGGAACGAGCAGTACTTC CASSYLEGNEQYF
TRBJ1-2 NA NA TRBV14 TGTGCCAGCAGCCACGGATCCCACTCGGGCTGGGGCCGCGCCTTC CASSHGSHSGWGRAF
TRBJ2-5 NA NA TRBV7-2 TGTGCCAGCAGCTTAGTAAGGGACCAAGAGACCCAGTACTTC CASSLVRDQETQYF
TRBJ1-2 NA NA TRBV11-2 TGTGCCAGCAGCTTAGATCCGGGCACGGTTTTGGGCTACACCTTC CASSLDPGTVLGYTF
TRBJ2-3 TRBD1 NA TRBV29-1 TGCAGCGCCACAGGGGGTACCACAGATACGCAGTATTTT CSATGGTTDTQYF
TRBJ2-4 TRBD2 NA TRBV6-6 TGTGCCAGCAGTTCATCCAGGACTAGCGGGAGATACATCCAGTACTTC CASSSSRTSGRYIQYF
TRBJ1-1 TRBD1 NA TRBV25-1 TGTGCCAGCAGTGAAGGGGGACAGCCAACTTTCTTT CASSEGGQPTFF
TRBJ1-1 TRBD1 NA TRBV12-3/TRBV12-4 TGTGCCAGCAGTTGGAGAGACGGGACAGGTGAAGCTTTCTTT CASSWRDGTGEAFF
TRBJ1-1 NA NA TRBV4-2 TGTGCCAGCAGCCAAGCTTACACGAACACTGAAGCTTTCTTT CASSQAYTNTEAFF
TRBJ1-6 TRBD1 NA TRBV5-1 TGCGCCAGCAGGCCCGGACAGGGGATTTCACCCCTCCACTTT CASRPGQGISPLHF
TRBJ2-7 NA NA TRBV20-1 TGCAGTGCTGCGGGACGGGCCTACGAGCAGTACTTC CSAAGRAYEQYF
TRBJ2-7 NA NA TRBV20-1 TGCAGTGCGAAAACTCCCGGGACCTCTAGCTCCTACGAGCAGTACTTC CSAKTPGTSSSYEQYF
TRBJ2-7 NA NA TRBV4-2 TGTGCCAGCAGCCAAGTTGGCACCAGCTCCTACGAGCAGTACTTC CASSQVGTSSYEQYF
TRBJ2-1 TRBD2 NA TRBV6-6 TGTGCCAGCAGTTACGGACTAGCGGGCCAGGAGCAGTTCTTC CASSYGLAGQEQFF
TRBJ1-2 TRBD1 NA TRBV4-2 TGTGCCAGCAGCCACCCCGGACAGGCCGAGGGTGGCTACACCTTC CASSHPGQAEGGYTF
TRBJ2-5 NA NA TRBV2 TGTGCCAGCAGAAAGGGGGGACTGCCAGAAGAGACCCAGTACTTC CASRKGGLPEETQYF
TRBJ2-1 NA NA TRBV19 TGTGCCAGTAGAGCTTCCCTCTCCTACAATGAGCAGTTCTTC CASRASLSYNEQFF
TRBJ1-2 TRBD1 NA TRBV29-1 TGCAGCGTTGAGAGGCAGGGGGGTAACTATGGCTACACCTTC CSVERQGGNYGYTF
TRBJ2-1 TRBD2 NA TRBV6-2/TRBV6-3 TGTGCCAGCAGTTACTCGAAAAAACGACTAGCGGGGAGCCTGGCATACAATGAGCAGTTCTTC CASSYSKKRLAGSLAYNEQFF
TRBJ2-5 TRBD2 NA TRBV5-1 TGCGCCAGCTCAACGGGAGCGGGGACTCAAGAGACCCAGTACTTC CASSTGAGTQETQYF
TRBJ2-7 NA NA TRBV25-1 TGTGCCAGCAGCCGGGGGACAGTACAATACGAGCAGTACTTC CASSRGTVQYEQYF
TRBJ2-1 NA once TRBV29-1 TGCAGCGTTGAGTCGGGGGTCTACAATGAGCAGTTCTTC CSVESGVYNEQFF
TRBJ2-7 TRBD1 NA TRBV24-1 TGTGCCACCAGTGATTCCCGGACAGGGTCAGTATTCGAGCAGTACTTC CATSDSRTGSVFEQYF
TRBJ2-1 NA NA TRBV4-1 TGCGCCAGCAGCCAAGTGGCCGGTTGGGGGGATGAGCAGTTCTTC CASSQVAGWGDEQFF
TRBJ2-5 NA NA TRBV5-1 TGCGCCAGCAGCCCTCCGGGACCGACAGAGACCCAGTACTTC CASSPPGPTETQYF
TRBJ1-5 TRBD1 NA TRBV12-3/TRBV12-4 TGTGCCAGCAGTCGACAGGGAGCAAGGCCCCAGCATTTT CASSRQGARPQHF
TRBJ1-1 NA NA TRBV29-1 TGCAGCGTTCATAGAGCGGGGCGCGGGGCTTTCTTT CSVHRAGRGAFF
TRBJ2-1 TRBD2 NA TRBV7-9 TGTGCCAGCAGCCCCCCCGCCCTGGCGGGGGGTAAGCAGTTCTTC CASSPPALAGGKQFF
TRBJ2-3 NA NA TRBV19 TGTGCCAGTAGTATATCCAGGTCTTCAGATACGCAGTATTTT CASSISRSSDTQYF
TRBJ1-5 TRBD1 NA TRBV9 TGTGCCAGCAGCGAGACAGGACAGGTCGGGCCCCAGCATTTT CASSETGQVGPQHF
TRBJ2-7 NA once TRBV20-1 TGCAGTGCGCCTGGGAACGGCTACGAGCAGTACTTC CSAPGNGYEQYF
TRBJ2-3 NA NA TRBV21-1 TGTGCCAGCAGCAAAGCGCTTGACAGGGGGCATATAGATACGCAGTATTTT CASSKALDRGHIDTQYF
TRBJ1-5 NA NA TRBV6-6 TGTGCCAGCAGCGGCTCGCGGGGAAGCAATCAGCCCCAGCATTTT CASSGSRGSNQPQHF
TRBJ2-4 NA NA TRBV12-3/TRBV12-4 TGTGCCAGCAGTTATGTCAAAAACATTCAGTACTTC CASSYVKNIQYF
TRBJ1-2 NA NA TRBV29-1 TGCAGCGTTGCCCCGAGGGGGGCCTTCTATGGCTACACCTTC CSVAPRGAFYGYTF
TRBJ2-3 NA once TRBV18 TGTGCCAGCTCACCACGGAAAGATACGCAGTATTTT CASSPRKDTQYF
TRBJ1-1 NA NA TRBV25-1 TGTGCCAGCAGTGCCGAGGCGGGGCAAGCTTTCTTT CASSAEAGQAFF
TRBJ2-7 NA NA TRBV20-1 TGCAGTGCGGCGGAGGGGGGCTACGAGCAGTACTTC CSAAEGGYEQYF